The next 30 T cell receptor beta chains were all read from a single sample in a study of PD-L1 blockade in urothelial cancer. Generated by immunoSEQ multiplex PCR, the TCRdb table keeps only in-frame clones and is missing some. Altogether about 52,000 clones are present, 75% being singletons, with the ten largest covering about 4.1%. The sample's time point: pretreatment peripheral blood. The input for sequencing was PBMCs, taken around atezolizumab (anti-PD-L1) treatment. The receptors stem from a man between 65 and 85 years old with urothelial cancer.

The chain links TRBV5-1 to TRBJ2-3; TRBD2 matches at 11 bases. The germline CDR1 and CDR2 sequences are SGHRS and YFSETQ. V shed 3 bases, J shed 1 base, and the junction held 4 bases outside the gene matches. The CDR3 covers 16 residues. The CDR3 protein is CASSSPSGGRTDTQYF. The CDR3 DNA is TGCGCCAGCAGCTCCCCTAGCGGGGGGCGCACAGATACGCAGTATTTT.

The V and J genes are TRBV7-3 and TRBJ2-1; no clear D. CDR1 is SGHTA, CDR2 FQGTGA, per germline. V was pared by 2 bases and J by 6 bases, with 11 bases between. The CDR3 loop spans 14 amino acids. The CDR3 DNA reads TGTGCCAGCAGCTTATCGGCAACGGGCAATGAGCAGTTCTTC. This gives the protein CASSLSATGNEQFF.

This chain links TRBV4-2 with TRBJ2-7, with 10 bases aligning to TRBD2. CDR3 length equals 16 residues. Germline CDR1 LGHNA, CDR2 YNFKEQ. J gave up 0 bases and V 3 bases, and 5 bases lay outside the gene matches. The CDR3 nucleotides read TGTGCCAGCAGCCACCGACTAGCGGGTAGCTCCTACGAGCAGTACTTC. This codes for CASSHRLAGSSYEQYF.

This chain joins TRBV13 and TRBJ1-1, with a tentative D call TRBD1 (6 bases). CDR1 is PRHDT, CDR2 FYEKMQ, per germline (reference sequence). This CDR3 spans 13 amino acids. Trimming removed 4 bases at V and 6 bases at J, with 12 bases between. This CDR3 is CASSSDSASEAFF. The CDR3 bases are TGTGCCAGCAGCTCGGACAGCGCCTCTGAAGCTTTCTTT.

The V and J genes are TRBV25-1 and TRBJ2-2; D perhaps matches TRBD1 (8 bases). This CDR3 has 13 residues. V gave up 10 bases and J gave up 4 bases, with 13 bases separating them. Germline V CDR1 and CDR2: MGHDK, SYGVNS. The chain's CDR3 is CATGGGGTGELFF. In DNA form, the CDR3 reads TGTGCCACAGGGGGCGGGGGCACCGGGGAGCTGTTTTTT.

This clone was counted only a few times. Here the CDR3 DNA reads TGTGCCAGCAGTTCCGGGGGACAGGGGGGGACTGAAGCTTTCTTT. Translation gives CASSSGGQGGTEAFF. The chain couples TRBV6-5 to TRBJ1-1; TRBD1 aligns across 11 bases. Germline lookup yields CDR1 MNHEY and CDR2 SVGAGI. CDR3 length: 15 amino acids. V lost 4 bases and J lost 5; bases outside the gene matches: 6.

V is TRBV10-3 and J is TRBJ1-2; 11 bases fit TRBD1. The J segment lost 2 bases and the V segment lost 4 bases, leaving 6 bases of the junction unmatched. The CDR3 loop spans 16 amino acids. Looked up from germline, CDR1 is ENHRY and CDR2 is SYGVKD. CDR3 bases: TGTGCCATCAGTGCGCTGGGACAGGGGGACAACTATGGCTACACCTTC. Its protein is CAISALGQGDNYGYTF.

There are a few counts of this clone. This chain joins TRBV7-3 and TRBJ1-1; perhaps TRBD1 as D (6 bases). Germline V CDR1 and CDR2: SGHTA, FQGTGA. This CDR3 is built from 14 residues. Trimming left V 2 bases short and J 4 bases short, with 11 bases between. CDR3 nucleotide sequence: TGTGCCAGCAGCTTAGAGGGCAGGGGCACTGAAGCTTTCTTT. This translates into CASSLEGRGTEAFF.

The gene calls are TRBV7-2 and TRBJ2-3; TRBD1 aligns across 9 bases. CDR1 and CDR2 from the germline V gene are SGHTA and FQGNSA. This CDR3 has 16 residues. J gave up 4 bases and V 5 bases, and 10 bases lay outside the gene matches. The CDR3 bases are TGTGCCAGCAGCCGACAGGGACAGGGTTTCGCAGATACGCAGTATTTT. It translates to CASSRQGQGFADTQYF.

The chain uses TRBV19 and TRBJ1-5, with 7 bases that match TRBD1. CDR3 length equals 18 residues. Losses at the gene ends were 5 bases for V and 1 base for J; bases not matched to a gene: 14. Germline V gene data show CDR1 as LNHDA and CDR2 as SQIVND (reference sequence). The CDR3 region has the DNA TGTGCCAGTAGTCCGACAGGGTGGGAAAGTGGGAGCAATCAGCCCCAGCATTTT. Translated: CASSPTGWESGSNQPQHF.

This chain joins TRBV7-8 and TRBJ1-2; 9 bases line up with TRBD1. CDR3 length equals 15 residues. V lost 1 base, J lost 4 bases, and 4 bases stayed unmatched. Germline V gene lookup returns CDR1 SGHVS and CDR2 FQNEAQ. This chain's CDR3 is CASSLGTGAAYGYTF. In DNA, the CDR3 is TGTGCCAGCAGCTTAGGGACAGGGGCGGCCTATGGCTACACCTTC. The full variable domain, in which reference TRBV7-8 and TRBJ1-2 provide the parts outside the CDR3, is GAGVSQSPRYKVAKRGQDVALRCDPISGHVSLFWYQQALGQGPEFLTYFQNEAQLDKSGLPSDRFFAERPEGSVSTLKIQRTQQEDSAVYLCASSLGTGAAYGYTFGSGTRLTVV.

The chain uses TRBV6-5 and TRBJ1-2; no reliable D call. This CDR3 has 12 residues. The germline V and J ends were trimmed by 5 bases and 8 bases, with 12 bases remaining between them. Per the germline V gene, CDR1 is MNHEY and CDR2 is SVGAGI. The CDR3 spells CASSEGGLGYTF. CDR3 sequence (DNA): TGTGCCAGCAGTGAAGGCGGCCTCGGCTACACCTTC.

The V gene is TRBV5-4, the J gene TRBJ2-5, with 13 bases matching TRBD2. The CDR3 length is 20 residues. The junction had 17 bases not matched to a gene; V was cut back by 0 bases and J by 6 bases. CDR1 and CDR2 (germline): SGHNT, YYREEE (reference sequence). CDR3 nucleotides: TGTGCCAGCAGCTTGGCTAAAGGGACTAGCGGGAACCCCGCGGGGCAGACCCAGTACTTC. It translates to CASSLAKGTSGNPAGQTQYF. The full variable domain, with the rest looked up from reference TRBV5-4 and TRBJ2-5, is ETGVTQSPTHLIKTRGQQVTLRCSSQSGHNTVSWYQQALGQGPQFIFQYYREEENGRGNFPPRFSGLQFPNYSSELNVNALELDDSALYLCASSLAKGTSGNPAGQTQYFGPGTRLLVL.

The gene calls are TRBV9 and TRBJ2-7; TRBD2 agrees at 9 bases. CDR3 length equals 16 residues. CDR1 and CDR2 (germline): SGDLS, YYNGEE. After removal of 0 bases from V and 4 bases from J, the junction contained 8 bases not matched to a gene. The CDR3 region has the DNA TGTGCCAGCAGCGTAGGTGGGACTAGCATAGGGTACGAGCAGTACTTC. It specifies CASSVGGTSIGYEQYF. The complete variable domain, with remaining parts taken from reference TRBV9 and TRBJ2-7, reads DSGVTQTPKHLITATGQRVTLRCSPRSGDLSVYWYQQSLDQGLQFLIQYYNGEERAKGNILERFSAQQFPDLHSELNLSSLELGDSALYFCASSVGGTSIGYEQYFGPGTRLTVT.

The DNA for the CDR3 is TGTGCCAGCAGCACCGGACTAGCGGCCAAAGAGACCCAGTACTTC. Translation: CASSTGLAAKETQYF. This chain links TRBV9 with TRBJ2-5; 10 nucleotides match TRBD2. Germline V gene sequence: CDR1 SGDLS, CDR2 YYNGEE. J lost 3 bases, V lost 4 bases, and 6 bases had no gene match. CDR3 length equals 15 residues.

CDR3 DNA: TGTGCCAGCAGTCCAGGGTACGCGGGAAACACCATATATTTT. Translation: CASSPGYAGNTIYF. The chain joins TRBV6-5 to TRBJ1-3; D is perhaps TRBD1 (5 bases). The V gene lost 5 bases and the J gene lost 4 bases, with 12 bases spanning the gap. The V gene's germline CDR1 is MNHEY and CDR2 SVGAGI. The CDR3 sequence is 14 residues long.

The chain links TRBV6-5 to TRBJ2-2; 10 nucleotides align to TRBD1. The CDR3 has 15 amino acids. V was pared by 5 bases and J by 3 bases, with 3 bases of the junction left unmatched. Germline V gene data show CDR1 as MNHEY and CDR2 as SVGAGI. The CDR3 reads CASSRQGADTGELFF. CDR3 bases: TGTGCCAGCAGTCGACAGGGGGCCGACACCGGGGAGCTGTTTTTT.

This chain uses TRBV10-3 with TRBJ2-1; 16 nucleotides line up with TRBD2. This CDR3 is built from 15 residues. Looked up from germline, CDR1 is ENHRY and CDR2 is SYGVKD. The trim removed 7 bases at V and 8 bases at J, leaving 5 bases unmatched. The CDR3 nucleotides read TGTGCCATCAAGGGACTAGCGGGAGGGTTCTATGAGCAGTTCTTC. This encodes CAIKGLAGGFYEQFF.

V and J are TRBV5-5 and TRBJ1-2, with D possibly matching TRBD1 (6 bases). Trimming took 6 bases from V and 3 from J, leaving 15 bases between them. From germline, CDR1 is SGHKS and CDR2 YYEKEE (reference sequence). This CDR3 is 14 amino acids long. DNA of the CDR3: TGTGCCAGCAATATTTTGGGGGCTGACTATGGCTACACCTTC. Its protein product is CASNILGADYGYTF. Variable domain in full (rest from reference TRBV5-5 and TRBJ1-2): DAGVTQSPTHLIKTRGQQVTLRCSPISGHKSVSWYQQVLGQGPQFIFQYYEKEERGRGNFPDRFSARQFPNYSSELNVNALLLGDSALYLCASNILGADYGYTFGSGTRLTVV.

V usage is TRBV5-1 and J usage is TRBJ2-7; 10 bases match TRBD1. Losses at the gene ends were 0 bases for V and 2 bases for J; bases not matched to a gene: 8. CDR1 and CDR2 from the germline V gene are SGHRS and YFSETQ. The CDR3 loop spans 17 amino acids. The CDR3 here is CASSLVGTGARTYEQYF. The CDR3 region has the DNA TGCGCCAGCAGCTTGGTCGGGACAGGGGCCCGAACCTACGAGCAGTACTTC.

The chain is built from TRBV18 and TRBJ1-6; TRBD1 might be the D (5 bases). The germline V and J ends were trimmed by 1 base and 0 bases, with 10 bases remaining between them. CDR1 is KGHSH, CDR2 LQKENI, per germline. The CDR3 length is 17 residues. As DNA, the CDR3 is TGTGCCAGCTCACCACTCGGGACTGACTCCTATAATTCACCCCTCCACTTT. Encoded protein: CASSPLGTDSYNSPLHF. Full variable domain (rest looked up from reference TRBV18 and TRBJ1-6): NAGVMQNPRHLVRRRGQEARLRCSPMKGHSHVYWYRQLPEEGLKFMVYLQKENIIDESGMPKERFSAEFPKEGPSILRIQQVVRGDSAAYFCASSPLGTDSYNSPLHFGNGTRLTVT.

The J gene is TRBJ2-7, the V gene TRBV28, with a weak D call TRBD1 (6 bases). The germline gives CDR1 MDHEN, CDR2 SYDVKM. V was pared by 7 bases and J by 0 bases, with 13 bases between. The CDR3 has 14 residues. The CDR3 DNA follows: TGTGCCAGCACCTCCGGGACACCCTCCTACGAGCAGTACTTC. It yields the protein CASTSGTPSYEQYF.

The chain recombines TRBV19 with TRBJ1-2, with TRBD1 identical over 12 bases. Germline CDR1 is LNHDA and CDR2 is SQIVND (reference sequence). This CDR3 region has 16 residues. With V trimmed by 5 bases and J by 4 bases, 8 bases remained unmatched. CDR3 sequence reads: CASSFAPGQGAYGYTF. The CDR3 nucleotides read TGTGCCAGTAGTTTCGCCCCGGGACAGGGGGCCTATGGCTACACCTTC. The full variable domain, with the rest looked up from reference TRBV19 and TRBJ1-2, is DGGITQSPKYLFRKEGQNVTLSCEQNLNHDAMYWYRQDPGQGLRLIYYSQIVNDFQKGDIAEGYSVSREKKESFPLTVTSAQKNPTAFYLCASSFAPGQGAYGYTFGSGTRLTVV.

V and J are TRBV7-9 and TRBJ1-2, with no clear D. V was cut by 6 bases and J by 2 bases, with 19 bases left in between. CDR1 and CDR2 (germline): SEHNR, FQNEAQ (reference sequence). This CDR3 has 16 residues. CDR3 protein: CASSPIRVTDNYGYTF. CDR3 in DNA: TGTGCCAGCAGTCCCATCCGGGTAACTGACAACTATGGCTACACCTTC.

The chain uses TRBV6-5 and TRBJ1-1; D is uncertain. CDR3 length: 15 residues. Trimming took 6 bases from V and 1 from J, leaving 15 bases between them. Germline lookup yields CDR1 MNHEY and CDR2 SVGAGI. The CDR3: CASRDTWARNTEAFF. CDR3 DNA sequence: TGTGCCAGCAGAGACACCTGGGCGCGGAACACTGAAGCTTTCTTT.

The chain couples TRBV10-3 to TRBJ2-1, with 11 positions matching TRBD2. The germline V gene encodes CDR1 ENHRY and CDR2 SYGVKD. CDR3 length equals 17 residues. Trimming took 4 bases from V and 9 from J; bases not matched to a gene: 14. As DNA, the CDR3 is TGTGCCATCAGTGTGAGTGGTAGCGGGAGGGCCGTAGGTGAGCAGTTCTTC. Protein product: CAISVSGSGRAVGEQFF.

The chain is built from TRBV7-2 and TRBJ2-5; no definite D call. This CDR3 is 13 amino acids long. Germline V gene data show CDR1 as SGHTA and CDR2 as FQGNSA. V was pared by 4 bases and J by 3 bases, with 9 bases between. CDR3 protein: CASSSRREETQYF. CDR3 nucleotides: TGTGCCAGCAGCTCGAGGAGAGAAGAGACCCAGTACTTC.

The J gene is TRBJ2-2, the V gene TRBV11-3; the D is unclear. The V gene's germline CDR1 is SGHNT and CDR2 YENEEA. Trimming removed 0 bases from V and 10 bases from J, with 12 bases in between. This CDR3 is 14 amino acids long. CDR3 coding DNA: TGTGCCAGCAGCTTAGATCAAATGAGACTGGAGCTGTTTTTT. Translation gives CASSLDQMRLELFF.

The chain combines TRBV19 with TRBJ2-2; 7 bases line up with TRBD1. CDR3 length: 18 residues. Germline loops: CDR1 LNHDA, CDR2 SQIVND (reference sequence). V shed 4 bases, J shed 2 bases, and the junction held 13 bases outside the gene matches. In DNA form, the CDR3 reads TGTGCCAGTAGTAAACTCCACTCGACAGGGCTAAACACCGGGGAGCTGTTTTTT. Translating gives CASSKLHSTGLNTGELFF.

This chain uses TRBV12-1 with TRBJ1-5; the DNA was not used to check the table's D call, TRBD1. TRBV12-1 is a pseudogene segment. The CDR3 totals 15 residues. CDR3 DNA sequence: TGTGCCAGCAGCACCCTGGACAGGTTCAATCAGCCCCAGCATTTT. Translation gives CASSTLDRFNQPQHF.